The 32 T cell receptor beta chains given below trace back to one sample, sequenced in a study of shared clonotypes between healthy human individuals. Data came from immunoSEQ multiplex PCR; TCRdb stores just in-frame clones and leaves some out. Found here are 1.5 million to 2.5 million clones, approximately 94% of them singletons; the top ten hold roughly 1%. Naive CD8 cells, CD45RO-negative and positively selected for CCR7, excluded terminally differentiated effector memory CD45RA+ cells. The sequenced material came from naive CD8+ T cells sorted from blood. The receptors come from a man aged 18 to 29 in good health.

To note about this clone: The same CDR3 can be traced to other DNA sequences in this sample. V usage is TRBV4-3 and J usage is TRBJ2-7, with D uncertain. The CDR3 sequence is 13 residues long. Germline loops: CDR1 LGHNA, CDR2 YSLEER. The V end lost 0 bases, the J end lost 6 bases, and 9 bases lay between the germline ends. For the CDR3, the DNA is TGCGCCAGCAGCCAAGATCTAGGAGTCGAGCAGTACTTC. Amino acid sequence: CASSQDLGVEQYF.

The chain uses TRBV7-2 and TRBJ1-2; D gene unclear. Germline CDR1 SGHTA, CDR2 FQGNSA. V lost 6 bases, J lost 8 bases, and 13 bases lay in between. This CDR3 has 12 residues. The CDR3 loop is CASRSKREGYTF. The CDR3 DNA is TGTGCCAGCAGGTCCAAAAGGGAGGGCTACACCTTC.

The chain carries TRBV7-6 and TRBJ2-7; 11 bases agree with TRBD2. V gave up 1 base and J gave up 4 bases; unmatched junction bases: 6. Germline lookup yields CDR1 SGHVS and CDR2 FNYEAQ. The CDR3 consists of 16 residues. The CDR3 loop is CASSLEATSGIYEQYF. Written as DNA, the CDR3 is TGTGCCAGCAGCTTAGAGGCGACTAGCGGGATTTACGAGCAGTACTTC.

The chain recombines TRBV14 with TRBJ2-5, with 9 bases that match TRBD1. CDR3 length: 17 residues. J was trimmed by 2 bases and V by 1 base; bases with no gene match: 8. Germline values: CDR1 SGHDN, CDR2 FVKESK. DNA for the CDR3: TGTGCCAGCAGCCAAGGGGTGGACAGGGGCTTTCAAGAGACCCAGTACTTC. This codes for CASSQGVDRGFQETQYF.

CDR3 residues: CASSLGLAEGGTDTQYF. CDR3 sequence (DNA): TGCGCCAGCAGCCTCGGACTAGCGGAGGGGGGCACAGATACGCAGTATTTT. The chain links TRBV4-3 to TRBJ2-3, with 10 bases fitting TRBD2. CDR1 is LGHNA and CDR2 is YSLEER in the germline V gene. The CDR3 consists of 17 residues. V dropped 4 bases and J dropped 1; count of bases not matched to a gene: 8.

The J gene is TRBJ2-7, the V gene TRBV6-5; D remains ambiguous. CDR1 MNHEY and CDR2 SVGAGI come from the germline V gene. The V end was cut by 4 bases, the J end by 6 bases, with 13 bases between. This CDR3 has 13 residues. The CDR3 protein is CASSLLRSGEQYF. In DNA, the CDR3 is TGTGCCAGCAGTTTACTCCGGAGTGGCGAGCAGTACTTC.

The CDR3 region has the DNA TGTGCCAGCGGGGCCTCGGAGCTAGCGGGAGTTGAGCAGTTCTTC. Its translation is CASGASELAGVEQFF. This chain links TRBV6-1 with TRBJ2-1, with 10 bases that match TRBD2. The CDR3 length is 15 residues. Germline V CDR1 and CDR2: MNHNS, SASEGT. The V and J ends lost 8 bases and 9 bases, in that order; junction bases with no gene match: 13.

A word on this clone: One end of the junction is discordant with germline, which a read error may explain. The chain employs TRBV7-7 and TRBJ2-5; 11 bases are shared with TRBD2. Germline lookup yields CDR1 SSHAT and CDR2 FNYEAQ (reference sequence). The CDR3 consists of 16 residues. Written as DNA, the CDR3 is TGTGCTAGCAGCTTACGGACTAGCGGGCCGCAAGAGACCCAGTACTTC. Amino acids: CASSLRTSGPQETQYF.

This chain uses TRBV11-2 with TRBJ2-7; tentative D call: TRBD2 (5 bases). CDR3 length: 14 amino acids. The ends were cut back, 6 bases at V and 6 bases at J, with 18 bases in the middle. The V gene's germline CDR1 is SGHAT and CDR2 FQNNGV. CDR3 residues: CASRGLEGPAEQYF. CDR3 sequence (DNA): TGTGCCAGCAGAGGACTCGAAGGTCCTGCCGAGCAGTACTTC.

CDR3 coding DNA: TGCGCCAGCAGCGAAGTAGACGTGAGTCCCCACAATGAGCAGTTCTTC. Residues: CASSEVDVSPHNEQFF. The gene calls are TRBV5-1 and TRBJ2-1; D gene uncertain. Germline V gene sequence: CDR1 SGHRS, CDR2 YFSETQ. Trimming took 4 bases from V and 5 from J, leaving 19 bases between them. This CDR3 spans 16 amino acids.

CDR3 sequence reads: CASSSMRDNTDTQYF. The CDR3 coding sequence is TGTGCCAGCAGCTCGATGCGCGACAACACAGATACGCAGTATTTT. The chain links TRBV5-6 to TRBJ2-3; D not resolved. Germline loops: CDR1 SGHDT, CDR2 YYEEEE. Trimming cost V 3 bases and J 2 bases, with 13 bases left between them. This CDR3 is built from 15 residues. The full variable domain, in which reference TRBV5-6 and TRBJ2-3 provide the parts outside the CDR3, is DAGVTQSPTHLIKTRGQQVTLRCSPKSGHDTVSWYQQALGQGPQFIFQYYEEEERQRGNFPDRFSGHQFPNYSSELNVNALLLGDSALYLCASSSMRDNTDTQYFGPGTRLTVL.

This clone showed up just once. The chain links TRBV6-6 to TRBJ1-1; D ambiguous. Between the trimmed V and J ends, which lost 2 bases and 6 bases, there was a span of 7 bases. The germline V gene encodes CDR1 MNHNY and CDR2 SVGAGI (reference sequence). The CDR3 is 12 amino acids. CDR3 nucleotides: TGTGCCAGCAGTTACGCCGGAGCTGAAGCTTTCTTT. Residues: CASSYAGAEAFF.

This clone was picked up one time. This rearrangement joins TRBV19 to TRBJ1-5; D perhaps matches TRBD1 (6 bases). The CDR3 contains 14 residues. V was trimmed by 9 bases and J by 6 bases, leaving 18 bases between them. The germline gives CDR1 LNHDA, CDR2 SQIVND (reference sequence). CDR3 coding DNA: TGTGCCAGCCAGGGGAGGATGAACGGTCAGCCCCAGCATTTT. It encodes CASQGRMNGQPQHF.

The chain recombines TRBV2 with TRBJ2-1, with 12 positions matching TRBD2. Per the germline V gene, CDR1 is SNHLY and CDR2 is FYNNEI. CDR3 length: 15 amino acids. The trim removed 3 bases at V and 8 bases at J, leaving 5 bases unmatched. The CDR3 bases are TGTGCCAGCAGTGATCGGACTAGCGGGGCCTATGAGCAGTTCTTC. It yields the protein CASSDRTSGAYEQFF.

The chain couples TRBV7-9 to TRBJ2-7; TRBD2 agrees at 7 bases. Germline V gives CDR1 SEHNR, CDR2 FQNEAQ (reference sequence). Germline trimming cut 6 bases from V and 6 bases from J; bases unmatched to any gene: 11. The CDR3 length is 14 residues. This CDR3 is CASSPAGTTGEQYF. In DNA, the CDR3 is TGTGCCAGCAGTCCTGCCGGGACTACAGGCGAGCAGTACTTC.

The V gene is TRBV11-2, the J gene TRBJ2-7, with 9 bases fitting TRBD2. Germline CDR1 and CDR2: SGHAT and FQNNGV. J gave up 0 bases and V 0 bases, and 12 bases lay outside the gene matches. This CDR3 is 19 amino acids long. The DNA of the CDR3 is TGTGCCAGCAGCTTAGATCGCCCCCCCGGTAGCGGGAGCTCCTACGAGCAGTACTTC. Protein sequence: CASSLDRPPGSGSSYEQYF.

The chain recombines TRBV9 with TRBJ1-2, with a possible D match to TRBD1 (5 bases). The CDR3 consists of 17 residues. In germline, CDR1 is SGDLS, CDR2 YYNGEE. With 0 bases removed from V and 1 base from J, the gap between germline ends came to 16 bases. The CDR3 DNA follows: TGTGCCAGCAGCGTAGAGGGGCTAAACAGAGGTAACTATGGCTACACCTTC. This encodes CASSVEGLNRGNYGYTF.

The rearrangement uses TRBV10-2 and TRBJ2-7; the match to TRBD2 covers 8 bases. The CDR3 runs 14 residues. With V trimmed by 6 bases and J by 6 bases, 10 bases remained unmatched. The germline V gene has CDR1 WSHSY and CDR2 SAAADI. The CDR3 DNA reads as TGCGCCAGCAGCTATAGCGGGGAGCCCCTCGAGCAGTACTTC. It codes for CASSYSGEPLEQYF.

The V and J genes are TRBV4-1 and TRBJ2-3; 9 bases agree with TRBD2. The CDR3 spans 16 residues. V dropped 4 bases and J dropped 4; count of bases not matched to a gene: 9. CDR1 is MGHRA, CDR2 YSYEKL, per germline. The CDR3 loop is CASSPLAGLAADTQYF. Written as DNA, the CDR3 is TGCGCCAGCAGCCCACTGGCGGGACTAGCAGCAGATACGCAGTATTTT.

The genes are TRBV28 and TRBJ2-7; 9 bases fit TRBD1. Germline loops: CDR1 MDHEN, CDR2 SYDVKM. The CDR3 runs 14 residues. The V segment lost 10 bases and the J segment 0 bases; nucleotides outside the gene matches: 7. Here the CDR3 reads CATQDRGVSYEQYF. CDR3 in DNA: TGTGCCACCCAGGACAGGGGAGTCTCCTACGAGCAGTACTTC.

This clone was counted only a few times. The chain recombines TRBV30 with TRBJ1-6; D is perhaps TRBD1 (6 bases). V shed 7 bases and J shed 7 bases, with 14 bases lying between them. CDR1 is GTSNPN and CDR2 is SVGIG in the germline V gene (reference sequence). The CDR3 extends over 13 amino acids. This CDR3 is CALNRDNNSPLHF. The CDR3, as DNA: TGTGCCTTGAACCGGGACAACAATTCACCCCTCCACTTT.

This chain connects TRBV5-6 to TRBJ1-1; possible D gene TRBD1, 5 bases. Between the trimmed V and J ends, which lost 0 bases and 1 base, there was a span of 7 bases. The length of the CDR3 is 14 residues. The germline V gene has CDR1 SGHDT and CDR2 YYEEEE. CDR3 nucleotides: TGTGCCAGCAGCTTGGTGGGGGAGAACACTGAAGCTTTCTTT. This encodes CASSLVGENTEAFF.

The chain combines TRBV28 with TRBJ1-2; D unclear. The germline gives CDR1 MDHEN, CDR2 SYDVKM. Trimming took off 5 bases at V and 3 bases at J, with 7 bases between the two ends. There are 12 residues in the CDR3. The CDR3 DNA is TGTGCCAGCAGTGTACCCGACTATGGCTACACCTTC. Protein product: CASSVPDYGYTF.

V and J are TRBV27 and TRBJ2-1; 8 nucleotides agree with TRBD1. CDR1 is MNHEY, CDR2 SMNVEV, per germline (reference sequence). Trimming removed 0 bases from V and 5 bases from J; junction bases left unmatched: 6. This CDR3 has 16 residues. CDR3 residues: CASSLSPGTGDNEQFF. As DNA, the CDR3 is TGTGCCAGCAGTTTATCGCCAGGGACAGGAGACAATGAGCAGTTCTTC.

This rearrangement joins TRBV7-9 to TRBJ1-2; D uncertain. Germline loops: CDR1 SEHNR, CDR2 FQNEAQ (reference sequence). The CDR3 has 15 amino acids. V shed 1 base and J shed 8 bases, with 17 bases lying between them. In nucleotides, the CDR3 is TGTGCCAGCAGCTTAGAGAGGGTGATGTCCGACGGCTACACCTTC. This gives the protein CASSLERVMSDGYTF.

This chain links TRBV9 with TRBJ2-7, with D uncertain. The CDR3 covers 13 residues. Germline V gene lookup returns CDR1 SGDLS and CDR2 YYNGEE. The V and J ends lost 4 bases and 4 bases respectively, with 12 bases between them. CDR3 in DNA: TGTGCCAGCAGCCGACCCCCCGGATACGAGCAGTACTTC. This sequence encodes CASSRPPGYEQYF.

This chain uses TRBV19 with TRBJ1-2; D is unresolved. Germline CDR1 reads LNHDA; CDR2 reads SQIVND (reference sequence). CDR3 size: 12 residues. V lost 7 bases to trimming and J lost 9 bases, with 15 bases between them. CDR3 protein: CASTAGPVSYTF. CDR3 coding DNA: TGTGCCAGTACTGCGGGCCCCGTGAGCTACACCTTC.

The chain couples TRBV28 to TRBJ1-5; D is possibly TRBD1 (5 bases). The CDR3 is 14 amino acids. Trimming cost V 7 bases and J 0 bases, with 10 bases left between them. Looked up from germline, CDR1 is MDHEN and CDR2 is SYDVKM. The CDR3 sequence is CASIDSFSNQPQHF. Here the CDR3 DNA reads TGTGCCAGCATTGACAGCTTTAGCAATCAGCCCCAGCATTTT.

V usage is TRBV11-1 and J usage is TRBJ2-3; perhaps TRBD2 as D (5 bases). Germline V lookup: CDR1 SGHAT, CDR2 FQDESV (reference sequence). The CDR3 contains 15 residues. Between the trimmed V and J ends, which lost 2 bases and 4 bases, there was a span of 13 bases. The CDR3 here is CASSLIVGAADTQYF. For the CDR3, the DNA is TGTGCCAGCAGCTTAATAGTGGGAGCAGCAGATACGCAGTATTTT.

The V and J genes are TRBV10-2 and TRBJ2-1, with TRBD1 matching 7 bases. Germline V gene lookup returns CDR1 WSHSY and CDR2 SAAADI. V gave up 0 bases and J gave up 6 bases; unmatched junction bases: 14. The CDR3 is 18 residues long. CDR3 in DNA: TGCGCCAGCAGTGAGTCGACGTTAGGGGGCCGGAGTCTCAATGAGCAGTTCTTC. Translation: CASSESTLGGRSLNEQFF.

The chain carries TRBV7-9 and TRBJ1-2; D unresolved. The CDR3 is 14 amino acids. Between the trimmed V and J ends, which lost 1 base and 6 bases, there was a span of 12 bases. The V gene's germline CDR1 is SEHNR and CDR2 FQNEAQ (reference sequence). The CDR3, as DNA: TGTGCCAGCAGCTTAGGAGGGATTAGAGATGGCTACACCTTC. Residues: CASSLGGIRDGYTF.

The chain is built from TRBV6-1 and TRBJ2-1; D is unresolved. V gave up 9 bases and J gave up 0 bases, with 9 bases separating them. The CDR3 spans 13 residues. From germline, CDR1 is MNHNS and CDR2 SASEGT. The CDR3 spells CASALSSYNEQFF. Written as DNA, the CDR3 is TGTGCCAGTGCCCTAAGCTCCTACAATGAGCAGTTCTTC.